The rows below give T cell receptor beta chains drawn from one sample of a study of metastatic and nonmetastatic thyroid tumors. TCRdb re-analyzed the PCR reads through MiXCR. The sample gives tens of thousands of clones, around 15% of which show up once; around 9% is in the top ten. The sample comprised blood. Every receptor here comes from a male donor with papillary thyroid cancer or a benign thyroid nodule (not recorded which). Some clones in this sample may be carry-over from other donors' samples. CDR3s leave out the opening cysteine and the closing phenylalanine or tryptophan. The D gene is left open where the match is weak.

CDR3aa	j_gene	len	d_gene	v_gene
ASAPWSGRAGSYNEQF	TRBJ2-1	16	TRBD2	TRBV12-5
ASTGGYGYT	TRBJ1-2	9	TRBD1	TRBV25-1
ASSDKFTGELF	TRBJ2-2	11	NA	TRBV6-4
ASSLEQSYEQY	TRBJ2-7	11	NA	TRBV7-9
ASSLWGQGTGAQY	TRBJ2-3	13	TRBD1	TRBV28
ASSPTGYVGGPEAF	TRBJ1-1	14	NA	TRBV28
ASSYMGPVIYGYT	TRBJ1-2	13	NA	TRBV6-6
ASSAELMNTEAF	TRBJ1-1	12	NA	TRBV5-5
VSSEAAGLGNSPLH	TRBJ1-6	14	NA	TRBV6-1
SARDWSLAGVYDEQF	TRBJ2-1	15	TRBD2	TRBV20-1
SAYRLAGFLNEQF	TRBJ2-1	13	TRBD2	TRBV20-1
ASKSSDTDTQY	TRBJ2-3	11	NA	TRBV19
ASSLQGYQETQY	TRBJ2-5	12	NA	TRBV7-3
ATSDWGGREQETQY	TRBJ2-5	14	TRBD2	TRBV24-1
ASSRSREAF	TRBJ1-1	9	NA	TRBV12-3/TRBV12-4
ASSVFHLRTGSYNEQF	TRBJ2-1	16	TRBD1	TRBV9
ASSLRGQGTNEQF	TRBJ2-1	13	TRBD1	TRBV5-6
ASSISSPSGNTIY	TRBJ1-3	13	NA	TRBV19
ASSYSSGWSNQPQH	TRBJ1-5	14	NA	TRBV6-2/TRBV6-3
ASSDGLAGYNEQF	TRBJ2-1	13	TRBD2	TRBV6-4
ASSLLGQGTNSPLH	TRBJ1-6	14	TRBD1	TRBV5-6
ASSPQPGGGTGELF	TRBJ2-2	14	TRBD2	TRBV27
ASRADRADSGNTIY	TRBJ1-3	14	TRBD1	TRBV5-1
ASAGAGGRGGYT	TRBJ1-2	12	NA	TRBV5-6
ASSFGITDTQY	TRBJ2-3	11	NA	TRBV12-3/TRBV12-4
ATSGRRDSTPTDTQY	TRBJ2-3	15	TRBD1	TRBV24-1
SVEMRQGASGYT	TRBJ1-2	12	TRBD1	TRBV29-1
ASSFQTSGAYNEQF	TRBJ2-1	14	TRBD2	TRBV19
ASSPRLALSTDTQY	TRBJ2-3	14	TRBD2	TRBV14
ASSQITQETQY	TRBJ2-5	11	NA	TRBV14
ASSLIGSRAPLH	TRBJ1-6	12	NA	TRBV28
ASSVWGGTEAF	TRBJ1-1	11	NA	TRBV5-1
ASSPTPSTDTQY	TRBJ2-3	12	NA	TRBV27
ASTGPGGAGELF	TRBJ2-2	12	TRBD2	TRBV9
ASSPLGGQETQY	TRBJ2-5	12	NA	TRBV7-9
ASIPSGTGKKNRTWELF	TRBJ2-2	17	TRBD1	TRBV4-2
ASSPLSGTNYEQY	TRBJ2-7	13	NA	TRBV4-2
ASSRGRGPLNEQF	TRBJ2-1	13	NA	TRBV19
AWSESGRETGELF	TRBJ2-2	13	TRBD2	TRBV30
ATSEGDRGIYGYT	TRBJ1-2	13	TRBD1	TRBV24-1
SARNTATNEKLF	TRBJ1-4	12	NA	TRBV20-1
ATSDILAGDIGEQF	TRBJ2-1	14	TRBD2	TRBV24-1
ASSEQGHRNTIY	TRBJ1-3	12	NA	TRBV25-1
SARDGTGPETQY	TRBJ2-5	12	TRBD1	TRBV20-1
ASSPWGQETQY	TRBJ2-5	11	NA	TRBV9
ASSHRGYQETQY	TRBJ2-5	12	NA	TRBV6-2/TRBV6-3